A selection of T cell receptor beta chains follows, all from one sample in a study of cytomegalovirus exposure and HLA in healthy donors. Data came from immunoSEQ multiplex PCR; TCRdb stores just in-frame clones and leaves some out. The sample records about 120,000 clones, more than 80% being singletons. The sequenced material came from PBMCs. The receptors shown here come from a man aged 35 to 55 in good health and CMV-seronegative. The CDR3 runs from the conserved cysteine through the conserved F or W. D genes are given only for firm matches. The listing skips clone size in some rows; elsewhere it reads once, few, many or a size class.

TRBJ1-5 | TRBV19 | . | once | CASTTTGQGAQHF | TGTGCCAGTACCACAACAGGGCAGGGAGCCCAGCATTTT
TRBJ2-1 | TRBV27 | . | . | CASSFQNSQQFF | TGTGCCAGCAGTTTTCAGAACAGCCAGCAGTTCTTC
TRBJ1-1 | TRBV29-1 | . | . | CSSAVVNTEAFF | TGCAGCTCGGCGGTGGTGAACACTGAAGCTTTCTTT
TRBJ2-1 | TRBV4-2 | TRBD2 | once | CASSQVTAGGPNEQFF | TGTGCCAGCAGCCAAGTCACAGCGGGAGGGCCGAATGAGCAGTTCTTC
TRBJ2-5 | TRBV27 | TRBD2 | few | CASSLILAGGKETQYF | TGTGCCAGCAGTTTAATTCTAGCGGGAGGTAAAGAGACCCAGTACTTC
TRBJ1-3 | TRBV5-8 | . | . | CASSLEPGGSSGNTIYF | TGTGCCAGCAGCTTGGAACCGGGGGGCAGTTCTGGAAACACCATATATTTT
TRBJ2-2 | TRBV5-5 | TRBD1 | . | CASSPTGGLNTGELFF | TGTGCCAGCAGCCCTACAGGGGGCCTGAACACCGGGGAGCTGTTTTTT
TRBJ2-1 | TRBV4-2 | . | . | CASSQEISGSEQFF | TGTGCCAGCAGCCAAGAAATCAGCGGGTCTGAGCAGTTCTTC
TRBJ2-5 | TRBV5-1 | TRBD2 | . | CASSLGLAGQETQYF | TGCGCCAGCAGCTTGGGACTAGCGGGTCAAGAGACCCAGTACTTC
TRBJ2-7 | TRBV2 | . | . | CASRGSVYEQYF | TGTGCCAGCAGGGGCAGTGTCTACGAGCAGTACTTC
TRBJ1-2 | TRBV5-1 | TRBD1 | . | CASSRGTGHGYTF | TGCGCCAGCAGCCGCGGGACAGGCCATGGCTACACCTTC
TRBJ2-7 | TRBV7-2 | . | . | CASSQRYEQYF | TGTGCCAGCAGCCAACGGTACGAGCAGTACTTC
TRBJ1-5 | TRBV7-6 | . | . | CASSLAPGNGNQPQHF | TGTGCCAGCAGCTTAGCGCCAGGGAATGGTAATCAGCCCCAGCATTTT
TRBJ1-5 | TRBV30 | . | . | CAWSAQVLNQPQHF | TGTGCCTGGAGCGCACAGGTACTAAATCAGCCCCAGCATTTT
TRBJ2-1 | TRBV6-5 | TRBD1 | . | CASRHRQGASNEQFF | TGTGCCAGCAGACACAGACAGGGGGCTAGTAATGAGCAGTTCTTC
TRBJ1-2 | TRBV7-8 | . | . | CASSLVVPGAPSGYTF | TGTGCCAGCAGCTTAGTCGTTCCAGGCGCGCCCTCCGGCTACACCTTC
TRBJ1-4 | TRBV7-2 | TRBD1 | . | CASSDRGTGNEKLFF | TGTGCCAGCAGCGACCGGGGGACAGGGAACGAAAAACTGTTTTTT
TRBJ2-6 | TRBV27 | TRBD1 | . | CASRGQGAGFSGANGLTF | TGTGCCAGCAGGGGACAGGGGGCGGGTTTCTCTGGGGCCAACGGCCTGACTTTC
TRBJ1-1 | TRBV19 | . | . | CASSISHNTEAFF | TGTGCCAGTAGTATAAGCCATAACACTGAAGCTTTCTTT
TRBJ2-5 | TRBV10-3 | TRBD2 | . | CAISGGGRETQYF | TGTGCCATCAGTGGCGGGGGGCGAGAGACCCAGTACTTC
TRBJ2-3 | TRBV2 | TRBD2 | . | CASSDSLAGVDTQYF | TGTGCCAGCAGTGATAGTCTAGCGGGGGTGGATACGCAGTATTTT
TRBJ2-1 | TRBV5-1 | . | . | CASSLGMYEQFF | TGCGCCAGCAGCTTGGGTATGTATGAGCAGTTCTTC
TRBJ2-7 | TRBV7-9 | TRBD2 | few | CSSSFGRGDEQYF | TGTTCCAGCAGCTTTGGGCGGGGGGACGAGCAGTACTTC
TRBJ2-1 | TRBV5-1 | . | . | CASSLGGGKNEQFF | TGCGCCAGCAGCTTGGGCGGAGGGAAGAATGAGCAGTTCTTC
TRBJ2-3 | TRBV10-3 | TRBD2 | . | CAISESPSGSTDTQYF | TGTGCCATCAGTGAGAGTCCTAGCGGGAGCACAGATACGCAGTATTTT
TRBJ2-5 | TRBV5-1 | TRBD2 | . | CASSWSGGPQETQYF | TGCGCCAGCAGCTGGAGCGGGGGCCCACAAGAGACCCAGTACTTC
TRBJ2-7 | TRBV19 | TRBD1 | . | CTSSSTGGYEQYF | TGTACCAGTAGTTCGACAGGGGGCTACGAGCAGTACTTC
TRBJ2-5 | TRBV5-1 | TRBD1 | . | CASSLVPGGVETQYF | TGCGCCAGCAGCTTGGTCCCAGGGGGCGTAGAGACCCAGTACTTC
TRBJ1-5 | TRBV19 | . | . | CASSIDQNQPQHF | TGTGCCAGTAGTATAGATCAGAATCAGCCCCAGCATTTT
TRBJ2-7 | TRBV4-3 | TRBD2 | few | CASSQDGGVSGVGYEQYF | TGCGCCAGCAGCCAAGATGGGGGGGTAAGCGGGGTCGGCTACGAGCAGTACTTC
TRBJ2-7 | TRBV28 | TRBD1 | . | CASSVGQAAGQYF | TGTGCCAGCAGTGTCGGACAGGCGGCGGGGCAGTACTTC
TRBJ1-2 | TRBV5-6 | . | . | CASSLVGQGDGYTF | TGTGCCAGCAGCTTGGTTGGGCAGGGTGATGGCTACACCTTC
TRBJ2-5 | TRBV5-5 | TRBD2 | . | CASSSAAGREKTQYF | TGTGCCAGCAGCTCTGCCGCGGGGAGGGAGAAGACCCAGTACTTC
TRBJ2-7 | TRBV6-1 | TRBD2 | . | CASSEGYGTSGSRNEQYF | TGTGCCAGCAGTGAAGGTTACGGGACTAGCGGGAGTCGCAACGAGCAGTACTTC
TRBJ1-2 | TRBV14 | . | . | CASSREIGYGYTF | TGTGCCAGCAGCCGGGAGATCGGCTATGGCTACACCTTC
TRBJ1-2 | TRBV5-6 | . | . | CASSLGGDYGYTF | TGTGCCAGCAGCTTGGGGGGAGACTATGGCTACACCTTC
TRBJ2-5 | TRBV7-8 | . | . | CASTLLGETQYF | TGTGCCAGCACACTTCTAGGAGAGACCCAGTACTTC
TRBJ2-3 | TRBV30 | TRBD2 | . | CAWSSLTTSERDTQYF | TGTGCCTGGAGTTCTCTAACGACTAGCGAGAGGGATACGCAGTATTTT
TRBJ2-1 | TRBV11-2 | TRBD2 | . | CASSLRVVASGRLGNEQFF | TGTGCCAGCAGCCTCCGCGTCGTGGCTAGCGGGAGATTAGGCAATGAGCAGTTCTTC
TRBJ2-1 | TRBV7-2 | TRBD2 | . | CASRLAGGPNEQFF | TGTGCCAGCAGGCTAGCGGGAGGGCCCAATGAGCAGTTCTTC
TRBJ2-7 | TRBV5-1 | . | . | CASSLSLSSYEQYF | TGCGCCAGCAGCTTGAGTCTAAGCTCCTACGAGCAGTACTTC
TRBJ2-4 | TRBV4-3 | . | . | CASSQDGGANSQYF | TGCGCCAGCAGCCAAGATGGAGGAGCAAACAGTCAGTACTTC
TRBJ2-7 | TRBV5-4 | . | . | CASSLEGGAGEQYF | TGTGCCAGCAGCTTGGAGGGGGGGGCGGGCGAGCAGTACTTC
TRBJ1-1 | TRBV2 | TRBD1 | once | CASQQGGMNTEAFF | TGTGCCAGCCAACAGGGGGGCATGAACACTGAAGCTTTCTTT
TRBJ2-2 | TRBV19 | . | . | CASSIRDLNTGELFF | TGTGCCAGTAGTATCCGGGACTTAAACACCGGGGAGCTGTTTTTT
TRBJ2-7 | TRBV5-1 | TRBD1 | . | CASSLRTGGPYEQYF | TGCGCCAGCAGCTTACGGACAGGGGGCCCCTACGAGCAGTACTTC
TRBJ1-2 | TRBV7-6 | . | . | CASSPGGGGYTF | TGTGCCAGCAGCCCAGGCGGGGGGGGCTACACCTTC
TRBJ2-5 | TRBV11-2 | . | . | CASSSSRGETQYF | TGTGCCAGCAGCTCCTCGCGGGGAGAGACCCAGTACTTC
TRBJ2-4 | TRBV4-3 | . | . | CASSQGGGIQYF | TGCGCCAGCAGCCAAGGAGGTGGGATTCAGTACTTC
TRBJ2-7 | TRBV5-1 | TRBD2 | . | CASRPGLADYEQYF | TGCGCCAGCAGACCGGGACTAGCGGATTACGAGCAGTACTTC
TRBJ1-3 | TRBV5-1 | . | few | CASSSGGSSGNTIYF | TGCGCCAGCAGCTCGGGGGGGAGCTCTGGAAACACCATATATTTT